This T cell receptor beta chain was sequenced for a study of beta chain features in type 1 diabetes. Study details: On cell yields, gender and age, patients and healthy donors were similar. General study results and limits: Sequencing from cDNA could over-represent high-TCR-expressing cells. Type 1 diabetes patients had fewer VDJ junction insertions and more deletions.

Since all of the isolated RNA was reverse transcribed, expressed TCRB transcripts were what got sequenced. Roughly 3.6 million reads, on average, came from each naive, central memory and regulatory T cell sample. Clones were read by immunoSEQ multiplex PCR, and TCRdb kept only the in-frame ones, dropping some. Among almost 350,000 clones, approximately 8% were seen once, and the ten largest hold around 0.45%. In regard to this clone: Its antigen is unidentified.

The germline gives CDR1 MNHEY, CDR2 SMNVEV (reference sequence). Between the trimmed V and J ends, which lost 6 bases and 7 bases, there was a span of 12 bases. The CDR3 runs to 13 residues. Sample: central memory CD4+ T cells from blood. The receptor was isolated from a woman aged 18-35 years in good health. V gene TRBV27 combines with J gene TRBJ2-2; D call uncertain. CDR3 nucleotides: TGTGCCAGCAGCACTCATGTTTTCGGGGAGCTGTTTTTT. Protein product: CASSTHVFGELFF.